One sample yielded the 30 T cell receptor beta chains listed below, sequenced in a study of regulatory T cells in long-lasting Graves disease. This sample's time point: persistent/refractory GD, antithyroid drugs over 5 years with positive TRAb. The authors made the TCR library using RNA they extracted from PBMCs. Researchers made TCR beta libraries by using iRepertoire HTBI primers and running Arm-PCR on CDR3 regions. Each CDR3 protein gets one entry after TCRdb re-called the multiplex PCR reads with MiXCR. The repertoire holds fewer than 600,000 distinct CDR3 sequences, with around a fifth as singletons. The material sequenced was peripheral blood mononuclear cells (PBMCs), taken when the disease was refractory, from a patient treated with antithyroid drugs. The receptors were gathered from a female donor with Graves disease.

The V gene is TRBV15, the J gene TRBJ2-7; perhaps D is TRBD1 or TRBD2 (7 bases each). Between the trimmed V and J ends, which lost 4 bases and 3 bases, there was a span of 19 bases. The germline V gene has CDR1 LNHNV and CDR2 YYDKDF (reference sequence). The CDR3 sequence is 16 residues long. CDR3 bases: TGTGCCACCAGCAAAGATAACAGGGGAGGGGACTACGAGCAGTACTTC. Protein sequence: CATSKDNRGGDYEQYF.

There are a few counts of this clonotype. V and J are TRBV7-6 and TRBJ2-7; 9 bases match TRBD1. Trimming at V came to 3 bases and at J to 3 bases, leaving 6 bases not matched to a gene. CDR3 length equals 15 residues. CDR1 and CDR2 (germline): SGHVS, FNYEAQ. The CDR3: CASSLVGQGIYEQYF. The CDR3 DNA follows: TGTGCCAGCAGCTTGGTGGGACAGGGTATCTACGAGCAGTACTTC.

The J gene is TRBJ2-2, the V gene TRBV5-1, with 11 bases that match TRBD1. The CDR3 length is 15 residues. CDR1 and CDR2 (germline): SGHRS, YFSETQ. The trim removed 4 bases at V and 7 bases at J, leaving 6 bases unmatched. This CDR3 reads CASSPGTGGVGELFF. The CDR3, as DNA: TGCGCCAGCAGCCCCGGGACAGGGGGTGTCGGGGAGCTGTTTTTT.

V and J are TRBV13 and TRBJ1-1; D may be TRBD1 (5 bases). CDR3 size: 14 residues. Trimming took 5 bases from V and 3 from J, leaving 13 bases between them. Germline CDR1 is PRHDT and CDR2 is FYEKMQ (reference sequence). Here the CDR3 DNA reads TGTGCCAGCAGCCATCCGGCAGGGTACACTGAAGCTTTCTTT. This translates into CASSHPAGYTEAFF.

This clonotype was detected a few times. The gene calls are TRBV7-8 and TRBJ1-1; D is unresolved. The CDR3 totals 13 residues. Germline V gene data show CDR1 as SGHVS and CDR2 as FQNEAQ. The germline V and J ends were trimmed by 1 base and 7 bases, with 10 bases remaining between them. DNA of the CDR3: TGTGCCAGCAGCTTAGGGCCAGCCTATGAAGCTTTCTTT. This sequence encodes CASSLGPAYEAFF. The whole variable domain, filled in from reference TRBV7-8 and TRBJ1-1, reads GAGVSQSPRYKVAKRGQDVALRCDPISGHVSLFWYQQALGQGPEFLTYFQNEAQLDKSGLPSDRFFAERPEGSVSTLKIQRTQQEDSAVYLCASSLGPAYEAFFGQGTRLTVV.

This clonotype was seen repeatedly, ten times or more. V and J are TRBV20-1 and TRBJ2-5, with TRBD1 matching 7 bases. This CDR3 contains 12 residues. Germline trimming cut 7 bases from V and 5 bases from J; bases unmatched to any gene: 7. Germline CDR1 reads DFQATT; CDR2 reads SNEGSKA (reference sequence). CDR3 nucleotide sequence: TGCAGTGTCAGAACAGGGGTCGAGACCCAGTACTTC. Encoded protein: CSVRTGVETQYF.

The sample holds a few counts of this clonotype. The V gene is TRBV30, the J gene TRBJ1-2; D gene ambiguous. The ends were cut back, 5 bases at V and 3 bases at J, with 13 bases in the middle. The CDR3 runs to 13 residues. Germline values: CDR1 GTSNPN, CDR2 SVGIG (reference sequence). The CDR3: CAWRQAIDYGYTF. The CDR3 nucleotides read TGTGCCTGGCGGCAGGCGATCGACTATGGCTACACCTTC. The whole variable domain, remainder taken from reference TRBV30 and TRBJ1-2, is SQTIHQWPATLVQPVGSPLSLECTVEGTSNPNLYWYRQAAGRGLQLLFYSVGIGQISSEVPQNLSASRPQDRQFILSSKKLLLSDSGFYLCAWRQAIDYGYTFGSGTRLTVV.

This clonotype has ten or more counts. V is TRBV11-3 and J is TRBJ1-4; D call uncertain. The V end was cut by 2 bases, the J end by 8 bases, with 12 bases between. This CDR3 is 14 amino acids long. The germline gives CDR1 SGHNT, CDR2 YENEEA. The CDR3, as DNA: TGTGCCAGCAGCTTATATCCGGGCGGGGAAAAACTGTTTTTT. It codes for CASSLYPGGEKLFF.

This clonotype has just one count. The V call is TRBV12-3 or TRBV12-4, the J call TRBJ1-1; TRBD1 agrees at 8 bases. The CDR3 is 15 residues long. Unmatched junction bases numbered 13, after V lost 8 bases and J lost 5 bases. The CDR3 protein is CASSPQGAMGTEAFF. CDR3 in DNA: TGTGCCAGCTCACCCCAGGGGGCTATGGGGACTGAAGCTTTCTTT.

This clonotype appeared many times. This chain uses TRBV20-1 with TRBJ2-7; D possibly uses TRBD1 or TRBD2 (5 bases each). Germline V lookup: CDR1 DFQATT, CDR2 SNEGSKA (reference sequence). The CDR3 runs 13 residues. V lost 7 bases and J 5 bases, leaving 18 bases between the germline ends. Written as DNA, the CDR3 is TGCAGTGGCACAGGCCCGGGAACCGACGAGCAGTACTTC. Translated: CSGTGPGTDEQYF.

This clonotype occurred many times. The V gene is TRBV28, the J gene TRBJ2-7; 7 nucleotides align to TRBD1. The CDR3 length is 14 residues. Looked up from germline, CDR1 is MDHEN and CDR2 is SYDVKM. Losses at the gene ends were 4 bases for V and 6 bases for J; bases not matched to a gene: 9. CDR3 in DNA: TGTGCCAGCAGTTCTTACAGGGGTGTACGCGAGCAGTACTTC. Translated, it gives CASSSYRGVREQYF.

This clonotype was observed a few times. The CDR3 spells CSALDSSGEKLFF. The DNA of the CDR3 is TGCAGTGCTCTAGACAGCTCCGGTGAAAAACTGTTTTTT. The chain recombines TRBV20-1 with TRBJ1-4; tentatively, D is TRBD1 (5 bases). The CDR3 totals 13 residues. The V and J ends lost 5 bases and 7 bases respectively, with 14 bases between them. CDR1 is DFQATT and CDR2 is SNEGSKA in the germline V gene (reference sequence).

Only a few counts were recorded for this clonotype. The V gene is TRBV25-1, the J gene TRBJ2-1, with 8 bases matching TRBD1. CDR1 is MGHDK and CDR2 is SYGVNS in the germline V gene. The junction had 8 bases not matched to a gene; V was cut back by 5 bases and J by 5 bases. The CDR3 length is 15 residues. The CDR3 region is CASSQRTGTDNEQFF. The CDR3 region has the DNA TGTGCCAGCAGTCAAAGGACAGGGACCGACAATGAGCAGTTCTTC.

This clonotype appeared many times. J is TRBJ1-1 and V is TRBV7-2, with unresolved D. The CDR3 totals 12 residues. V was shortened by 5 bases and J by 10 bases, with 14 bases between the two germline ends. In germline, CDR1 is SGHTA, CDR2 FQGNSA. The CDR3 protein is CASSISTFGAFF. Here the CDR3 DNA reads TGTGCCAGCAGCATCTCAACGTTTGGAGCTTTCTTT.

The chain links TRBV30 to TRBJ1-1, with a tentative D call TRBD1 (5 bases). This CDR3 contains 14 residues. Per the germline V gene, CDR1 is GTSNPN and CDR2 is SVGIG (reference sequence). V was cut by 5 bases and J by 4 bases, with 17 bases left in between. CDR3 nucleotides: TGTGCCTGGTTATCCTGGGGGGACTTCACTGAAGCTTTCTTT. Its translation: CAWLSWGDFTEAFF.

The chain employs TRBV27 and TRBJ2-3, with 7 positions matching TRBD1. The CDR3 extends over 13 amino acids. CDR1 and CDR2 (germline): MNHEY, SMNVEV (reference sequence). Trimming took 11 bases from V and 2 from J; bases not matched to a gene: 7. The CDR3 DNA reads TGTGCCGTTGGGACAGCAATCACAGATACGCAGTATTTT. Protein: CAVGTAITDTQYF.

In DNA form, the CDR3 reads TGTGCCAGCAGTTACGACCCGCTAACCGACAATGAGCAGTTCTTC. Translation gives CASSYDPLTDNEQFF. V usage is TRBV6-2 or TRBV6-3 and J usage is TRBJ2-1; D gene uncertain. Germline assignment: CDR1 MNHEY and CDR2 SVGEGT. Trimming left V 2 bases short and J 5 bases short, with 13 bases between. This CDR3 spans 15 amino acids.

Concerning this clonotype itself: A far more abundant clone sits one base away, making this likely a read error. The chain joins TRBV10-3 to TRBJ2-7, with 7 bases aligning to TRBD1. The junction had 5 bases not matched to a gene; V was cut back by 4 bases and J by 2 bases. Germline lookup yields CDR1 ENHRY and CDR2 SYGVKD. The CDR3 is made up of 14 amino acids. The CDR3 sequence: CAISVRQGPYEQYF. In DNA form, the CDR3 reads TGTGCCATCAGTGTCAGACAGGGTCCCTACGAGCAGTACTTC.

In DNA form, the CDR3 reads TGTGCCAGCAGCGGGGCTACGTGGGATGAGCAGTTCTTC. As protein: CASSGATWDEQFF. The chain couples TRBV11-1 to TRBJ2-1; D is possibly TRBD1 (5 bases). Germline V CDR1 and CDR2: SGHAT, FQDESV (reference sequence). V lost 5 bases to trimming and J lost 8 bases, with 13 bases between them. CDR3 length equals 13 residues.

This clonotype was counted between two and nine times. The chain employs TRBV19 and TRBJ1-2; a weak D match, TRBD1 (6 bases). Per the germline V gene, CDR1 is LNHDA and CDR2 is SQIVND (reference sequence). V gave up 6 bases and J gave up 4 bases, with 12 bases separating them. This CDR3 region has 13 residues. CDR3 protein: CASRTRDIYGYTF. Written as DNA, the CDR3 is TGTGCCAGTAGAACCCGGGACATCTATGGCTACACCTTC. Together with reference TRBV19 and TRBJ1-2, the CDR3 gives the full variable domain: DGGITQSPKYLFRKEGQNVTLSCEQNLNHDAMYWYRQDPGQGLRLIYYSQIVNDFQKGDIAEGYSVSREKKESFPLTVTSAQKNPTAFYLCASRTRDIYGYTFGSGTRLTVV.

This clonotype has only a few counts. The V call is TRBV10-3, the J call TRBJ1-1; tentative D call: TRBD1 (6 bases). The germline V and J ends were trimmed by 7 bases and 4 bases, with 13 bases remaining between them. The CDR3 totals 13 residues. The germline CDR1 and CDR2 sequences are ENHRY and SYGVKD. The DNA of the CDR3 is TGTGCCATCACCGAGGGGGGGGCCACTGAAGCTTTCTTT. Translating it yields CAITEGGATEAFF.

The V and J genes are TRBV29-1 and TRBJ2-7; D could derive from TRBD1 or TRBD2 (6 bases each). The CDR3 is 13 amino acids. The germline V gene has CDR1 SQVTM and CDR2 ANQGSEA. Trimming left V 2 bases short and J 6 bases short, with 14 bases between. CDR3 sequence (DNA): TGCAGCGTTGAAAAGGGGGGTCACTCCGAGCAGTACTTC. Its translation is CSVEKGGHSEQYF.

Notes on this clonotype: Sequence at one end of the junction differs from germline and may be a read error. The chain combines TRBV5-1 with TRBJ1-1, with 10 bases matching TRBD1. The CDR3 has 15 residues. Germline V gene data show CDR1 as SGHRS and CDR2 as YFSETQ. The CDR3 loop is CASGLSGTGDTEAFF. The CDR3 nucleotides read TGCGCCAGCGGCTTGTCCGGGACAGGGGACACTGAAGCTTTCTTT.

This clonotype occurred a few times. The rearrangement joins TRBV10-3 to TRBJ1-1; D is uncertain. CDR1 and CDR2 (germline): ENHRY, SYGVKD. The V gene lost 4 bases and the J gene lost 6 bases, with 27 bases spanning the gap. This CDR3 spans 18 amino acids. Written as DNA, the CDR3 is TGTGCCATCAGTGGTAATGGAGTCGGAGGTGAGGTTAGTTCTGAAGCTTTCTTT. Translation: CAISGNGVGGEVSSEAFF.

This clonotype was picked up many times. This sequence joins TRBV6-1 and TRBJ1-2, with a possible D match to TRBD1 (5 bases). The V and J ends lost 6 bases and 7 bases respectively, with 12 bases between them. Germline V gene sequence: CDR1 MNHNS, CDR2 SASEGT. This CDR3 has 12 residues. The CDR3 sequence is CASRDQRGGYTF. Here the CDR3 DNA reads TGTGCCAGCAGAGATCAGAGGGGTGGCTACACCTTC.

This clonotype was seen many times. The rearrangement joins TRBV28 to TRBJ2-4; D unclear. From germline, CDR1 is MDHEN and CDR2 SYDVKM. V shed 7 bases and J shed 3 bases, with 25 bases lying between them. This CDR3 spans 18 amino acids. CDR3 nucleotides: TGTGCCAGCAACTCCTTATCCCAGGACGCGTGGGGCAAAAACATTCAGTACTTC. It codes for CASNSLSQDAWGKNIQYF.

This clonotype occurred many times. CDR3 in DNA: TGTGCCAGCCGTACTAGCGGGAGAGCTTACGAGCAGTACTTC. Amino acids: CASRTSGRAYEQYF. The rearrangement joins TRBV7-8 to TRBJ2-7, with 11 bases that match TRBD2. CDR3 length: 14 residues. V gave up 8 bases and J gave up 4 bases; unmatched junction bases: 7. From germline, CDR1 is SGHVS and CDR2 FQNEAQ.

The chain couples TRBV7-2 to TRBJ1-2, with D unclear. The CDR3 contains 15 residues. V was shortened by 1 base and J by 0 bases, with 9 bases between the two germline ends. Per germline, CDR1 SGHTA and CDR2 FQGNSA. CDR3 sequence reads: CASSLGSDSNYGYTF. CDR3 nucleotides: TGTGCCAGCAGCTTAGGCTCAGATTCTAACTATGGCTACACCTTC. The complete variable domain, with remaining parts taken from reference TRBV7-2 and TRBJ1-2, reads GAGVSQSPSNKVTEKGKDVELRCDPISGHTALYWYRQSLGQGLEFLIYFQGNSAPDKSGLPSDRFSAERTGGSVSTLTIQRTQQEDSAVYLCASSLGSDSNYGYTFGSGTRLTVV.

This clonotype has just a few counts. The chain employs TRBV28 and TRBJ1-1; 7 nucleotides align to TRBD1. Unmatched junction bases numbered 9, after V lost 2 bases and J lost 0 bases. The germline V gene has CDR1 MDHEN and CDR2 SYDVKM. This CDR3 spans 17 amino acids. CDR3 sequence: CASSLPGGTAMNTEAFF. DNA of the CDR3: TGTGCCAGCAGTTTACCCGGTGGGACAGCTATGAACACTGAAGCTTTCTTT.

This clonotype was detected many times. The V call is TRBV5-1, the J call TRBJ1-2; D is perhaps TRBD1 (5 bases). Germline V gene lookup returns CDR1 SGHRS and CDR2 YFSETQ. The germline V and J ends were trimmed by 0 bases and 1 base, with 10 bases remaining between them. This CDR3 has 15 residues. CDR3 sequence: CASSLDWGINYGYTF. The CDR3 DNA is TGCGCCAGCAGCTTGGATTGGGGGATTAACTATGGCTACACCTTC.